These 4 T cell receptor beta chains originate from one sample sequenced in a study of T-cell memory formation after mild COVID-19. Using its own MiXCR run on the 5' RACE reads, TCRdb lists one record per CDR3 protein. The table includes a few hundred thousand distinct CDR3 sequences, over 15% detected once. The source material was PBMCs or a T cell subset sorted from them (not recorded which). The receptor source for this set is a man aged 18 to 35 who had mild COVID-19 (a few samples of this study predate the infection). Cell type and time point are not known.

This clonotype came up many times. CDR3 in DNA: TGTGCCAGCAGCTCACGACAGGGCTTCTATGGCTACACCTTC. It encodes CASSSRQGFYGYTF. This chain uses TRBV7-2 with TRBJ1-2; 7 positions match TRBD1. J was trimmed by 4 bases and V by 4 bases; bases with no gene match: 6. The CDR3 has 14 residues. The germline CDR1 and CDR2 sequences are SGHTA and FQGNSA.

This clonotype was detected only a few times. CDR3 sequence reads: CASSQRGSGRDETQYF. The DNA of the CDR3 is TGCGCCAGCAGCCAGAGGGGGTCAGGGAGGGATGAGACCCAGTACTTC. The chain combines TRBV4-3 with TRBJ2-5; TRBD2 might be the D (7 bases). From germline, CDR1 is LGHNA and CDR2 YSLEER. Trimming left V 3 bases short and J 5 bases short, with 19 bases between. The CDR3 has 16 amino acids.

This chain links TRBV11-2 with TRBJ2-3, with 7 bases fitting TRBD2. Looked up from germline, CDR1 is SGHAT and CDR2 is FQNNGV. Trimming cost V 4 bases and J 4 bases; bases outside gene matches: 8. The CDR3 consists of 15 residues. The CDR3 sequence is CASSSPLAMADTQYF. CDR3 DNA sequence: TGTGCCAGCAGCTCCCCACTAGCGATGGCAGATACGCAGTATTTT.

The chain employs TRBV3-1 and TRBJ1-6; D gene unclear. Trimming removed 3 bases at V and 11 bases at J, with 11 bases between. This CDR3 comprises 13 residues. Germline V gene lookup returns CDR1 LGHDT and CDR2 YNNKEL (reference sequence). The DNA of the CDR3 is TGTGCCAGCAGCCAGCTAGCTGGGACACCCCTCCACTTT. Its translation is CASSQLAGTPLHF.